Reported below is one TCR beta chain. Here immunoSEQ multiplex PCR was the method, and the copy in TCRdb shows in-frame clones only, minus some. Among about 320,000 clones, about nine tenths were seen once, and the ten largest hold around 5%. These data belong to a study of Ad26.COV2.S vaccination and SARS-CoV-2 variants. Study-wide context: Into the muscle, Ad26.COV2.S was dosed once or twice, 56 days apart.

Documented treatment: about 20 received Ad26.COV2.S at low or high dose, single or two shots; several received placebo; per-sample allocation not given. Day 63 after the first vaccine or placebo injection was the time point for sampling. A Boston adult aged 18-55 years was the donor. CDR1 KGHSH and CDR2 LQKENI come from the germline V gene. V was trimmed by 4 bases and J by 6 bases, leaving 15 bases between them. This CDR3 contains 14 residues. This chain connects TRBV18 to TRBJ1-1; possible D gene TRBD1, 5 bases. The TCR was taken from a person aged 18 to 59 who received the Ad26.COV2.S COVID-19 vaccine or a placebo. This specimen consisted of peripheral blood, obtained in a trial of Ad26.COV2.S vaccine versus placebo. For the CDR3, the DNA is TGTGCCAGCTCACGCGACGTCAGGGATCCTGAAGCTTTCTTT. Translating it yields CASSRDVRDPEAFF.